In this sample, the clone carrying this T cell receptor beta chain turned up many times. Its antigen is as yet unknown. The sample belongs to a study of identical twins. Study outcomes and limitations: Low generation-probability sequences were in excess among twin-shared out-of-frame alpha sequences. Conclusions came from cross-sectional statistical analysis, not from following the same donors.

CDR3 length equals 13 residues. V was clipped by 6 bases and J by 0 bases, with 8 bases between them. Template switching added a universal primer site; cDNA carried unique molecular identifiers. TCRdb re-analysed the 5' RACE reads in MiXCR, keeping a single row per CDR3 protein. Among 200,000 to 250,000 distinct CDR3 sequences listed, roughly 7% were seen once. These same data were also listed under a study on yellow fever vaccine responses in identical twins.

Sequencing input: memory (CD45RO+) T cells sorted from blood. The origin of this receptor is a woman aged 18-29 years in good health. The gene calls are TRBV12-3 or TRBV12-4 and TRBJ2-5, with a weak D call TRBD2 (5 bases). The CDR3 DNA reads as TGTGCCAGCAGGCCGAGGGACCAAGAGACCCAGTACTTC. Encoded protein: CASRPRDQETQYF.